The 14 T cell receptor beta chains reported below all come from one sample, sequenced in a study of blood T cell repertoires in COVID-19. Using immunoSEQ multiplex PCR, the repertoire was profiled, and TCRdb retains in-frame clones only, with some absent. The sample consists of 100,000 to 150,000 clones, roughly 85% of them appearing once. The source material was peripheral blood. Source of these receptors: a man older than 75 with active or convalescent COVID-19.

The chain recombines TRBV7-2 with TRBJ1-2; the D is unclear. The CDR3 loop spans 12 amino acids. The ends were cut back, 5 bases at V and 8 bases at J, with 12 bases in the middle. CDR1 is SGHTA, CDR2 FQGNSA, per germline. This CDR3 is CASSPASRGYTF. The CDR3, as DNA: TGTGCCAGCAGCCCCGCCTCTCGGGGCTACACCTTC.

The chain combines TRBV6-5 with TRBJ1-6; D gene uncertain. With 2 bases removed from V and 7 bases from J, the gap between germline ends came to 6 bases. The CDR3 has 13 residues. Germline V gene lookup returns CDR1 MNHEY and CDR2 SVGAGI. The CDR3 spells CASSYGANSPLHF. CDR3 bases: TGTGCCAGCAGTTACGGAGCCAATTCACCCCTCCACTTT.

The chain recombines TRBV24-1 with TRBJ2-7; 9 bases agree with TRBD1. Germline CDR1 KGHDR, CDR2 SFDVKD. With V trimmed by 5 bases and J by 3 bases, 10 bases remained unmatched. This CDR3 spans 16 amino acids. CDR3 coding DNA: TGTGCCACCAGTGGCTTTGACAGGGGGGGTTACTACGAGCAGTACTTC. The encoded protein is CATSGFDRGGYYEQYF.

Concerning this clone: An end of the junction differs from the germline gene, which may be a read error. CDR3 sequence (DNA): TGTGCCAGCACCTTAAAGGGACAGGGATACGAGCAGTACTTC. As protein: CASTLKGQGYEQYF. The chain carries TRBV7-2 and TRBJ2-7; 9 nucleotides line up with TRBD1. The CDR3 runs 14 residues. Germline V gene data show CDR1 as SGHTA and CDR2 as FQGNSA.

V and J are TRBV19 and TRBJ1-1; 9 nucleotides match TRBD1. Germline V gene data show CDR1 as LNHDA and CDR2 as SQIVND (reference sequence). V shed 5 bases and J 1 base; nucleotides not matched to a gene: 8. The CDR3 is 16 residues long. The CDR3 here is CASSLLQGQGNTEAFF. CDR3 nucleotides: TGTGCCAGTAGTCTCCTCCAGGGACAGGGGAACACTGAAGCTTTCTTT.

The V and J genes are TRBV7-2 and TRBJ1-1; D gene uncertain. Trimming took 2 bases from V and 3 from J, leaving 10 bases between them. The CDR3 spans 14 residues. Germline CDR1 is SGHTA and CDR2 is FQGNSA. CDR3 amino acids: CASSLRGRDTEAFF. CDR3 DNA sequence: TGTGCCAGCAGCTTACGGGGTCGGGACACTGAAGCTTTCTTT.

Turning to this clone: A much larger clone differs from this one at a single base, so this may be a read error. The chain is built from TRBV7-3 and TRBJ1-1; D is undetermined. The CDR3 is 13 residues long. Germline V CDR1 and CDR2: SGHTA, FQGTGA. Trimming took off 1 base at V and 1 base at J, with 4 bases between the two ends. CDR3 sequence: CASSLNGNTEAFF. CDR3 nucleotides: TGTGCCAGCAGCTTAAACGGGAACACTGAAGCTTTCTTT.

V and J are TRBV6-5 and TRBJ1-1, with D maybe TRBD1 (5 bases). The CDR3 extends over 14 amino acids. Germline values: CDR1 MNHEY, CDR2 SVGAGI. Trimming pared 2 bases from V and 1 base from J, leaving 8 bases between. The CDR3 coding sequence is TGTGCCAGCAGTTACACAACAGGGAACACTGAAGCTTTCTTT. Translation: CASSYTTGNTEAFF.

V is TRBV15 and J is TRBJ1-5; no firm D call. Trimming removed 0 bases from V and 5 bases from J, with 11 bases in between. This CDR3 spans 15 amino acids. Germline V gene lookup returns CDR1 LNHNV and CDR2 YYDKDF (reference sequence). The CDR3 reads CATSREASRDQPQHF. CDR3 sequence (DNA): TGTGCCACCAGCAGAGAGGCTTCCCGGGATCAGCCCCAGCATTTT.

This chain connects TRBV2 to TRBJ2-1; 14 bases map to TRBD2. The CDR3 consists of 15 residues. Germline V lookup: CDR1 SNHLY, CDR2 FYNNEI. Trimming removed 6 bases from V and 6 bases from J; junction bases left unmatched: 4. As DNA, the CDR3 is TGTGCCAGCAGCTTGGGACTAGCGGGAGTCAATGAGCAGTTCTTC. Translating it yields CASSLGLAGVNEQFF.

This clone was observed a handful of times. The V gene is TRBV28, the J gene TRBJ1-6; possibly TRBD1 for D (5 bases). CDR3 length: 13 residues. CDR1 is MDHEN and CDR2 is SYDVKM in the germline V gene. V gave up 11 bases and J gave up 7 bases, with 15 bases separating them. The CDR3 loop reads CAHRTRENSPLHF. CDR3 in DNA: TGTGCCCACCGGACACGGGAGAATTCACCCCTCCACTTT.

This clone has a handful of counts. V is TRBV7-2 and J is TRBJ1-2, with D possibly matching TRBD1 (5 bases). V lost 1 base and J lost 4, with 13 bases in between. The CDR3 length is 15 residues. Germline V lookup: CDR1 SGHTA, CDR2 FQGNSA. CDR3 sequence (DNA): TGTGCCAGCAGCTTAGATAGGGGAGGGAGCTATGGCTACACCTTC. Translated: CASSLDRGGSYGYTF.

The chain employs TRBV19 and TRBJ1-5; D is possibly TRBD1 (5 bases). V was trimmed by 6 bases and J by 3 bases, leaving 15 bases between them. This CDR3 spans 15 amino acids. From germline, CDR1 is LNHDA and CDR2 SQIVND (reference sequence). This CDR3 reads CASRFLGAINQPQHF. CDR3 coding DNA: TGTGCCAGTAGGTTCTTAGGGGCGATCAATCAGCCCCAGCATTTT.

The chain employs TRBV6-2 or TRBV6-3 and TRBJ2-1; 7 bases match TRBD2. After removal of 2 bases from V and 4 bases from J, the junction contained 8 bases not matched to a gene. Germline V CDR1 and CDR2: MNHEY, SVGEGT. This CDR3 is built from 16 residues. The CDR3 DNA reads as TGTGCCAGCAGTTACACTCAGGGACTAACGTACAATGAGCAGTTCTTC. Its translation is CASSYTQGLTYNEQFF.